This T cell receptor (beta chain) stems from a study of OX40 agonist ivuxolimab in advanced cancers. Germline V lookup: CDR1 SGDLS, CDR2 YYNGEE. Trimming took 3 bases from V and 5 from J, leaving 6 bases between them. This CDR3 has 11 amino acids. This clone was recorded a few times. Data came from immunoSEQ multiplex PCR; TCRdb stores just in-frame clones and leaves some out. The sample has roughly 67,000 clones, 85% to 95% seen once. Sequences were derived from CD4+ or CD8+ T cells sorted from blood, sampled in a trial of the OX40 agonist ivuxolimab. V gene TRBV9 combines with J gene TRBJ2-7; no reliable D call. This receptor was obtained from an adult with an advanced solid tumor such as melanoma, head and neck, liver or kidney cancer. The DNA of the CDR3 is TGTGCCAGCAGCGCTGGGGACGAGCAGTACTTC. This sequence encodes CASSAGDEQYF.